This passage covers 18 T cell receptor beta chains from one sample sequenced in a study of CD8+CD57+ T cells in acquired aplastic anemia. TCR beta VDJ and CDR3 profiling used genomic DNA as template. TCRdb called the reads again in MiXCR, with one record for every CDR3 protein. The table lists about 80,000 distinct CDR3 sequences, under 50% of them singletons. The sequenced material came from sorted CD4+, CD8+, or CD8+CD57+ T cells (not recorded which) from PBMCs. The receptors were sampled from a human donor in good health, serving as a control.

The rearrangement uses TRBV24-1 and TRBJ2-7, with 10 bases fitting TRBD1. Unmatched junction bases numbered 10, after V lost 5 bases and J lost 7 bases. Germline V gene lookup returns CDR1 KGHDR and CDR2 SFDVKD. The CDR3 sequence is 15 residues long. Written as DNA, the CDR3 is TGTGCCACCAGTGGACCGGGACAGGGGTTGGGGGAGCAGTACTTC. Translation gives CATSGPGQGLGEQYF.

This clonotype was counted between two and nine times. The V call is TRBV12-3 or TRBV12-4, the J call TRBJ1-3; D remains ambiguous. The CDR3 has 15 amino acids. Trimming took off 2 bases at V and 1 base at J, with 9 bases between the two ends. The CDR3 nucleotides are TGTGCCAGCAGTTTATCCCGGGGATCTGGAAACACCATATATTTT. It encodes CASSLSRGSGNTIYF.

Ten or more counts support this clonotype. The genes are TRBV2 and TRBJ1-3; no reliable D call. Trimming cost V 2 bases and J 0 bases, with 8 bases left between them. Looked up from germline, CDR1 is SNHLY and CDR2 is FYNNEI. CDR3 length: 15 amino acids. CDR3 amino acids: CASSESLDSGNTIYF. CDR3 DNA: TGTGCCAGCAGTGAAAGTCTGGACTCTGGAAACACCATATATTTT.

The chain carries TRBV10-2 and TRBJ1-2, with D hard to call. V was cut by 8 bases and J by 6 bases, with 19 bases left in between. Germline CDR1 and CDR2: WSHSY and SAAADI. This CDR3 region has 14 residues. The CDR3 nucleotides are TGCGCCAGCCGACGAGGGCAGCAAAACCATGGCTACACCTTC. The encoded protein is CASRRGQQNHGYTF.

Comments on this clonotype: A much bigger clone sits one base away, suggesting this may be a read error. V and J are TRBV11-1 and TRBJ1-3, with a tentative D call TRBD1 (5 bases). The CDR3 loop spans 16 amino acids. Germline assignment: CDR1 SGHAT and CDR2 FQDESV (reference sequence). CDR3 sequence reads: CASSSDVGDGGNTTYF. CDR3 bases: TGTGCCAGCAGCTCCGACGTCGGGGACGGAGGAAACACCACATATTTT.

The chain has TRBV9 and TRBJ2-2; possible D gene TRBD2, 5 bases. CDR1 is SGDLS, CDR2 YYNGEE, per germline. V lost 0 bases and J 4 bases, leaving 16 bases between the germline ends. This CDR3 contains 17 residues. CDR3 coding DNA: TGTGCCAGCAGCGTAGCCAGTCTAGCATCCATCACCGGGGAGCTGTTTTTT. It encodes CASSVASLASITGELFF.

The sample holds many counts of this clonotype. The chain is built from TRBV20-1 and TRBJ1-3; D gene uncertain. Trimming took 5 bases from V and 0 from J, leaving 14 bases between them. This CDR3 has 15 residues. Germline V gene data show CDR1 as DFQATT and CDR2 as SNEGSKA (reference sequence). The CDR3 is CSADPGYSSGNTIYF. CDR3 nucleotide sequence: TGCAGTGCTGATCCGGGGTACTCCTCTGGAAACACCATATATTTT.

The gene calls are TRBV29-1 and TRBJ1-1; the D is unclear. Germline CDR1 and CDR2: SQVTM and ANQGSEA. This CDR3 comprises 12 residues. Trimming left V 1 base short and J 11 bases short, with 14 bases between. CDR3 nucleotides: TGCAGCGTTGAAGGTGCAGCGGGTTTTGCTTTCTTT. Translating gives CSVEGAAGFAFF.

In this sample, this clonotype turned up many times. For the CDR3, the DNA is TGCAGTGCTAGGCTCAGGGGGAGAGGCACTGAAGCTTTCTTT. It specifies CSARLRGRGTEAFF. This sequence joins TRBV20-1 and TRBJ1-1, with 7 bases lining up with TRBD1. Trimming at V came to 3 bases and at J to 4 bases, leaving 8 bases not matched to a gene. The CDR3 consists of 14 residues. Germline CDR1 and CDR2: DFQATT and SNEGSKA (reference sequence).

This sequence joins TRBV19 and TRBJ2-7; D possibly uses TRBD1 or TRBD2 (5 bases each). The CDR3 spans 14 residues. Germline CDR1 and CDR2: LNHDA and SQIVND (reference sequence). V shed 1 base and J shed 1 base, with 8 bases lying between them. In nucleotides, the CDR3 is TGTGCCAGTAGTATAGGGGACCTTTCCTACGAGCAGTACTTC. Its translation is CASSIGDLSYEQYF.

This chain connects TRBV24-1 to TRBJ2-3; D unresolved. Trimming cost V 3 bases and J 6 bases, with 9 bases left between them. Germline CDR1 reads KGHDR; CDR2 reads SFDVKD. CDR3 length equals 13 residues. In DNA form, the CDR3 reads TGTGCCACCAGTGATCCCCCCGGGGATACGCAGTATTTT. Residues: CATSDPPGDTQYF.

This rearrangement joins TRBV2 to TRBJ1-1; D is undetermined. The CDR3 length is 16 residues. V shed 1 base and J shed 6 bases, with 18 bases lying between them. The germline V gene has CDR1 SNHLY and CDR2 FYNNEI. For the CDR3, the DNA is TGTGCCAGCAGTGAAGGCAGTTTATATGGGTCGGCTGAAGCTTTCTTT. It is translated as CASSEGSLYGSAEAFF. Variable domain in full (rest from reference TRBV2 and TRBJ1-1): EPEVTQTPSHQVTQMGQEVILRCVPISNHLYFYWYRQILGQKVEFLVSFYNNEISEKSEIFDDQFSVERPDGSNFTLKIRSTKLEDSAMYFCASSEGSLYGSAEAFFGQGTRLTVV.

This clonotype came up a few times. For the CDR3, the DNA is TGCGCCAGCAGCTTGGACGGGGTTGTCCGACAGGGACCCTTGTCTGGCTACACCTTC. Translating it yields CASSLDGVVRQGPLSGYTF. The rearrangement joins TRBV5-1 to TRBJ1-2; 7 positions agree with TRBD1. CDR1 and CDR2 (germline): SGHRS, YFSETQ. The CDR3 is made up of 19 amino acids. Trimming cost V 0 bases and J 7 bases; bases outside gene matches: 21.

About this clonotype: With a much larger clone just one base away, this may be a read error. The J gene is TRBJ1-2, the V gene TRBV19; D unclear. The CDR3 runs to 12 residues. The V end lost 5 bases, the J end lost 4 bases, and 8 bases lay between the germline ends. Germline values: CDR1 LNHDA, CDR2 SQIVND (reference sequence). The CDR3 here is CASSLDSYGYTF. For the CDR3, the DNA is TGTGCCAGTAGTCTGGATAGCTATGGCTACACCTTC.

This clonotype has ten or more counts. The gene calls are TRBV9 and TRBJ1-2, with D uncertain. CDR1 is SGDLS, CDR2 YYNGEE, per germline. The CDR3 runs 16 residues. The V and J ends lost 0 bases and 6 bases respectively, with 18 bases between them. CDR3 coding DNA: TGTGCCAGCAGCGTAGAGTTGCCGGCTTCGAAAAATGGCTACACCTTC. Translated, it gives CASSVELPASKNGYTF.

This chain connects TRBV10-2 to TRBJ2-1, with 10 bases that match TRBD1. The CDR3 is 14 amino acids. The V and J ends lost 5 bases and 7 bases, in that order; junction bases with no gene match: 5. The germline gives CDR1 WSHSY, CDR2 SAAADI. CDR3 DNA: TGCGCCAGCAGTACCGGGACAGGGGTAAATGAGCAGTTCTTC. Translated, it gives CASSTGTGVNEQFF.

As concerns this clonotype: At one boundary the junction diverges from the germline segment, which might be a read error. The V and J genes are TRBV10-3 and TRBJ2-3; tentatively, D is TRBD2 (6 bases). The CDR3 runs 13 residues. Germline CDR1 and CDR2: ENHRY and SYGVKD. The CDR3 reads CATSDFGRYTQYF. In DNA form, the CDR3 reads TGTGCCACCAGTGATTTCGGGAGATACACGCAGTATTTT.

This clonotype was observed many times. The chain has TRBV20-1 and TRBJ2-7; 13 bases fit TRBD2. The CDR3 loop spans 18 amino acids. Per germline, CDR1 DFQATT and CDR2 SNEGSKA (reference sequence). V was clipped by 2 bases and J by 2 bases; unmatched bases: 12. CDR3 loop: CSARRLAGGPRSPYEQYF. As DNA, the CDR3 is TGCAGTGCTAGACGACTAGCGGGAGGACCCCGGAGTCCCTACGAGCAGTACTTC.